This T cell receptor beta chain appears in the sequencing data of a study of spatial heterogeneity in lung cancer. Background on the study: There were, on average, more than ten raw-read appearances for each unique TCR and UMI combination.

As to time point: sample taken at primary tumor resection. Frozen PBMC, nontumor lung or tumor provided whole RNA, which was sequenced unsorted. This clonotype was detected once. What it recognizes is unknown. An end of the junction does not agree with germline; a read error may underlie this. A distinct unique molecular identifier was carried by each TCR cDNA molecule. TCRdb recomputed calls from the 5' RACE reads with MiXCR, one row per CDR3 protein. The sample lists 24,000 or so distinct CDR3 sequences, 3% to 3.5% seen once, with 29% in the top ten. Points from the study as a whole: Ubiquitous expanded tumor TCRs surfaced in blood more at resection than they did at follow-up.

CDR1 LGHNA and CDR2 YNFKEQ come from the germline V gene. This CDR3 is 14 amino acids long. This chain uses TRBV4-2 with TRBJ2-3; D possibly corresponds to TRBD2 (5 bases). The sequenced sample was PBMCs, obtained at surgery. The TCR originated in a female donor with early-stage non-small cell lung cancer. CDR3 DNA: TGTGCCAGCAGCCAAGTGGGGAGCTCAGATGCGCAGTATTTT. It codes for CASSQVGSSDAQYF.